The sequence of this T cell receptor (beta chain) was determined in a study of T cell responses to AZD1222 COVID-19 vaccine. Findings and limits, study-wide: Distributed over spike, vaccine-associated CD4 TCRs predominated at 160-218 and 743-854.

Trimming left V 4 bases short and J 1 base short, with 12 bases between. The CDR3 contains 14 residues. Looked up from germline, CDR1 is SQVTM and CDR2 is ANQGSEA. As for this clone: What it binds is unknown.

The protocol was immunoSEQ multiplex PCR, while the TCRdb copy is restricted to in-frame clones and leaves out a portion. Of about 130,000 clones listed, roughly 87% are singletons. This TCR came from an adult in good health. The V gene is TRBV29-1, the J gene TRBJ2-3; D not resolved. The specimen comprised peripheral blood, sampled on day 0 of AZD1222 vaccination. Here the CDR3 reads CSVAGGAGTDTQYF. The CDR3 bases are TGCAGCGTTGCCGGCGGTGCAGGCACAGATACGCAGTATTTT.